Presented here are 27 T cell receptor beta chains from one specimen sequenced in a study of blood T cell repertoires in COVID-19. The data were produced by immunoSEQ multiplex PCR, yet TCRdb's version contains in-frame clones alone and is incomplete. The data contain 150,000 to 200,000 clones, 85% of them singletons. Source material: peripheral blood. Receptors were obtained from a human donor with acute or convalescent COVID-19. The donor label of this sample is uncertain.

This clone was seen only a few times. Here the CDR3 reads CASSQDRGATNEKLFF. The DNA of the CDR3 is TGCGCCAGCAGCCAAGATCGGGGGGCAACTAATGAAAAACTGTTTTTT. This chain uses TRBV4-1 with TRBJ1-4; D is perhaps TRBD1 (5 bases). This CDR3 is built from 16 residues. V dropped 0 bases and J dropped 0 bases, with 8 bases sitting between them. Per germline, CDR1 MGHRA and CDR2 YSYEKL.

This clone has only one observation. This sequence joins TRBV11-3 and TRBJ2-1, with 7 bases matching TRBD1. Germline-derived CDR1 and CDR2 are SGHNT and YENEEA. This CDR3 region has 17 residues. V was pared by 2 bases and J by 10 bases, with 17 bases of the junction left unmatched. CDR3 amino acids: CASSLFLTGVDRREQFF. The CDR3 region has the DNA TGTGCCAGCAGCTTATTTTTAACAGGGGTAGATCGGAGGGAGCAGTTCTTC. Full variable domain (remainder filled in from reference TRBV11-3 and TRBJ2-1): EAGVVQSPRYKIIEKKQPVAFWCNPISGHNTLYWYLQNLGQGPELLIRYENEEAVDDSQLPKDRFSAERLKGVDSTLKIQPAELGDSAVYLCASSLFLTGVDRREQFFGPGTRLTVL.

This chain connects TRBV3-1 (or the pseudogene TRBV3-2) to TRBJ1-2; a possible D gene is TRBD1 (5 bases). Trimming stripped 1 base from V and 3 bases from J, with 15 bases between. The CDR3 totals 16 residues. CDR1 is LGHDT, CDR2 YNNKEL, per germline (reference sequence). The CDR3 spells CASSQGEGRADYGYTF. CDR3 nucleotide sequence: TGTGCCAGCAGCCAAGGGGAGGGCAGGGCTGACTATGGCTACACCTTC.

The genes are TRBV5-6 and TRBJ1-5, with 7 bases aligning to TRBD1. The CDR3 totals 14 residues. V lost 2 bases to trimming and J lost 4 bases; unmatched junction nucleotides: 3. Germline V gene sequence: CDR1 SGHDT, CDR2 YYEEEE. CDR3: CASSLGTANQPQHF. DNA of the CDR3: TGTGCCAGCAGCTTAGGGACAGCTAATCAGCCCCAGCATTTT. The whole variable domain, remainder taken from reference TRBV5-6 and TRBJ1-5, is DAGVTQSPTHLIKTRGQQVTLRCSPKSGHDTVSWYQQALGQGPQFIFQYYEEEERQRGNFPDRFSGHQFPNYSSELNVNALLLGDSALYLCASSLGTANQPQHFGDGTRLSIL.

This clone was observed once. V and J are TRBV13 and TRBJ2-1; unclear D gene. The V gene lost 6 bases and the J gene lost 4 bases, with 13 bases spanning the gap. Per the germline V gene, CDR1 is PRHDT and CDR2 is FYEKMQ (reference sequence). The CDR3 loop spans 14 amino acids. In DNA, the CDR3 is TGTGCCAGCAGGTCTAGAGCGAGTTACAATGAGCAGTTCTTC. Amino acid sequence: CASRSRASYNEQFF.

The genes are TRBV10-3 and TRBJ1-2, with TRBD1 as a possible D gene (6 bases). Trimming took off 6 bases at V and 0 bases at J, with 11 bases between the two ends. This CDR3 is built from 14 residues. Germline CDR1 ENHRY, CDR2 SYGVKD. The CDR3 DNA reads TGTGCCATCAGGACGACAGGAGCTAACTATGGCTACACCTTC. Protein sequence: CAIRTTGANYGYTF.

The chain employs TRBV19 and TRBJ1-2, with a tentative D call TRBD1 (6 bases). Looked up from germline, CDR1 is LNHDA and CDR2 is SQIVND (reference sequence). The V end lost 11 bases, the J end lost 3 bases, and 19 bases lay between the germline ends. The length of the CDR3 is 14 residues. The DNA for the CDR3 is TGTGCCGCCTCGGACAGCCTAAACCACTATGGCTACACCTTC. Amino acid sequence: CAASDSLNHYGYTF.

V usage is TRBV14 and J usage is TRBJ2-4; D is perhaps TRBD1 (6 bases). The ends were cut back, 5 bases at V and 9 bases at J, with 11 bases in the middle. The CDR3 has 12 amino acids. The germline CDR1 and CDR2 sequences are SGHDN and FVKESK. CDR3 nucleotide sequence: TGTGCCAGCAGCTTTACAGGGCTCATTCAGTACTTC. Protein: CASSFTGLIQYF.

The chain is built from TRBV7-9 and TRBJ1-5, with D maybe TRBD1 (5 bases). This CDR3 is built from 15 residues. V was shortened by 0 bases and J by 4 bases, with 10 bases between the two germline ends. Per the germline V gene, CDR1 is SEHNR and CDR2 is FQNEAQ (reference sequence). Written as DNA, the CDR3 is TGTGCCAGCAGCTTAGCGGGGGGTGGGAATCAGCCCCAGCATTTT. Amino acids: CASSLAGGGNQPQHF.

The genes are TRBV7-2 and TRBJ2-1; tentative D call: TRBD1 (6 bases). CDR1 SGHTA and CDR2 FQGNSA come from the germline V gene. The V gene lost 6 bases and the J gene lost 9 bases, with 15 bases spanning the gap. The CDR3 totals 13 residues. CDR3 nucleotide sequence: TGTGCCAGCAGATCACAGGGCTGGGGTGAGCAGTTCTTC. Translation: CASRSQGWGEQFF.

This clone was seen once. The chain carries TRBV18 and TRBJ2-7, with a tentative D call TRBD2 (6 bases). With 4 bases removed from V and 4 bases from J, the gap between germline ends came to 14 bases. Germline V gives CDR1 KGHSH, CDR2 LQKENI. The CDR3 sequence is 14 residues long. For the CDR3, the DNA is TGTGCCAGCTCACAACTGCGGGAAGTGTACGAGCAGTACTTC. This codes for CASSQLREVYEQYF.

The table lists this clone with a count of one. The chain joins TRBV10-3 to TRBJ2-7, with D hard to call. Trimming cost V 0 bases and J 5 bases, with 5 bases left between them. This CDR3 has 12 amino acids. Germline-derived CDR1 and CDR2 are ENHRY and SYGVKD. The CDR3, as DNA: TGTGCCATCAGTGAGTCCGGTCACGAGCAGTACTTC. Translating it yields CAISESGHEQYF.

This chain uses TRBV15 with TRBJ1-3; D possibly corresponds to TRBD1 (6 bases). This CDR3 is 21 amino acids long. From germline, CDR1 is LNHNV and CDR2 YYDKDF (reference sequence). Trimming took off 0 bases at V and 0 bases at J, with 24 bases between the two ends. The CDR3 region has the DNA TGTGCCACCAGCAGAGATAAGGGTCTGGCAGGGGCCCCCGTCTCTGGAAACACCATATATTTT. It encodes CATSRDKGLAGAPVSGNTIYF.

The J gene is TRBJ1-5, the V gene TRBV29-1, with D tentatively TRBD1 (6 bases). The V and J ends lost 8 bases and 3 bases respectively, with 14 bases between them. Germline lookup yields CDR1 SQVTM and CDR2 ANQGSEA. This CDR3 contains 13 residues. The CDR3 bases are TGCAGCTGTAGCAGGGGTTTCAATCAGCCCCAGCATTTT. Translating gives CSCSRGFNQPQHF.

The chain is built from TRBV15 and TRBJ1-4, with D unresolved. Germline V gene sequence: CDR1 LNHNV, CDR2 YYDKDF (reference sequence). This CDR3 has 19 amino acids. V was pared by 0 bases and J by 0 bases, with 17 bases between. CDR3 sequence (DNA): TGTGCCACCAGCAGAGATTTCGAGACATCCGATGCAACTAATGAAAAACTGTTTTTT. Translating gives CATSRDFETSDATNEKLFF.

The rearrangement uses TRBV11-2 and TRBJ2-3; 7 bases match TRBD1. CDR1 and CDR2 (germline): SGHAT, FQNNGV. The CDR3 runs 17 residues. J was trimmed by 3 bases and V by 1 base; bases with no gene match: 10. CDR3 in amino acids: CASSLGPGQTPTDTQYF. In nucleotides, the CDR3 is TGTGCCAGCAGCTTAGGACCGGGACAGACGCCTACAGATACGCAGTATTTT.

Only one count was recorded for this clone. V is TRBV5-1 and J is TRBJ1-2; D might be TRBD1 (5 bases). Germline-derived CDR1 and CDR2 are SGHRS and YFSETQ. Trimming took off 4 bases at V and 4 bases at J, with 11 bases between the two ends. The CDR3 is 13 residues long. CDR3 region: CASSADRIYGYTF. The CDR3 DNA follows: TGCGCCAGCAGCGCCGACAGAATCTATGGCTACACCTTC. Combining the CDR3 with reference TRBV5-1 and TRBJ1-2 gives the whole variable domain KAGVTQTPRYLIKTRGQQVTLSCSPISGHRSVSWYQQTPGQGLQFLFEYFSETQRNKGNFPGRFSGRQFSNSRSEMNVSTLELGDSALYLCASSADRIYGYTFGSGTRLTVV.

The chain combines TRBV6-2 or TRBV6-3 with TRBJ1-2; no definite D call. Looked up from germline, CDR1 is MNHEY and CDR2 is SVGEGT. Trimming took off 5 bases at V and 3 bases at J, with 10 bases between the two ends. The CDR3 spans 13 residues. This CDR3 is CASSDRRDYGYTF. The CDR3 DNA follows: TGTGCCAGCAGTGACCGGCGGGACTATGGCTACACCTTC.

The chain uses TRBV19 and TRBJ1-4, with D perhaps TRBD1 (6 bases). Trimming removed 9 bases from V and 8 bases from J, with 19 bases in between. This CDR3 is 14 amino acids long. CDR1 is LNHDA, CDR2 SQIVND, per germline (reference sequence). The CDR3 DNA is TGTGCCAGCAGGCTACAGGGCACAGGGGAAAAACTGTTTTTT. Translated: CASRLQGTGEKLFF.

This clone was counted between two and nine times. The V and J genes are TRBV18 and TRBJ1-2; 11 nucleotides align to TRBD1. The length of the CDR3 is 16 residues. CDR1 KGHSH and CDR2 LQKENI come from the germline V gene. Trimming cost V 3 bases and J 6 bases; bases outside gene matches: 9. The DNA of the CDR3 is TGTGCCAGCTCACCCCTACGGGACAGGGGGAAGGATGGCTACACCTTC. Translation: CASSPLRDRGKDGYTF.

The chain joins TRBV7-9 to TRBJ1-4, with 8 bases fitting TRBD1. The J segment lost 0 bases and the V segment lost 5 bases, leaving 8 bases of the junction unmatched. The CDR3 sequence is 17 residues long. Germline values: CDR1 SEHNR, CDR2 FQNEAQ (reference sequence). The CDR3 region has the DNA TGTGCCAGCAGCCGCTATGGGACAGGCCCAACTAATGAAAAACTGTTTTTT. Translation: CASSRYGTGPTNEKLFF.

The CDR3 region is CASSLGYRDEWELFF. For the CDR3, the DNA is TGTGCCAGCAGCTTAGGATACAGGGATGAATGGGAGCTGTTTTTT. The chain uses TRBV11-1 and TRBJ2-2; the D gene is possibly TRBD1 (6 bases). The CDR3 totals 15 residues. Germline CDR1 SGHAT, CDR2 FQDESV (reference sequence). V lost 1 base, J lost 9 bases, and 15 bases lay in between.

This chain joins TRBV10-2 and TRBJ1-5; D perhaps matches TRBD1 (5 bases). In germline, CDR1 is WSHSY, CDR2 SAAADI. Trimming removed 3 bases at V and 6 bases at J, with 12 bases between. This CDR3 is built from 14 residues. The DNA for the CDR3 is TGCGCCAGCAGTGACGGGGGACGAGGTCAGCCCCAGCATTTT. It encodes CASSDGGRGQPQHF.

The chain employs TRBV7-3 and TRBJ2-5, with D tentatively TRBD2 (7 bases). Trimming stripped 2 bases from V and 4 bases from J, with 8 bases between. CDR1 and CDR2 from the germline V gene are SGHTA and FQGTGA. This CDR3 is 13 amino acids long. The chain's CDR3 is CASSLAGAETQYF. In DNA, the CDR3 is TGTGCCAGCAGCTTAGCGGGGGCAGAGACCCAGTACTTC.

Written as DNA, the CDR3 is TGTGCCAGCAGCTTAGGGCAGGCGATGAACACTGAAGCTTTCTTT. Protein sequence: CASSLGQAMNTEAFF. The J gene is TRBJ1-1, the V gene TRBV11-2, with no clear D. The CDR3 runs to 15 residues. Germline V gene data show CDR1 as SGHAT and CDR2 as FQNNGV. Between the trimmed V and J ends, which lost 1 base and 0 bases, there was a span of 9 bases.

This clone was seen ten or more times. V gene TRBV29-1 combines with J gene TRBJ1-1, with unresolved D. V was pared by 6 bases and J by 5 bases, with 16 bases between. Germline V gene sequence: CDR1 SQVTM, CDR2 ANQGSEA. CDR3 length: 13 amino acids. CDR3 protein: CSVATRSGTEAFF. CDR3 nucleotide sequence: TGCAGCGTCGCAACACGGTCGGGTACTGAAGCTTTCTTT.

The genes are TRBV19 and TRBJ1-4; TRBD1 matches 8 bases. V lost 6 bases to trimming and J lost 8 bases; unmatched junction nucleotides: 8. The CDR3 covers 14 residues. The germline V gene has CDR1 LNHDA and CDR2 SQIVND (reference sequence). The CDR3 loop is CASSRTGFQEKLFF. The CDR3 nucleotides read TGTGCCAGTAGCCGGACAGGGTTTCAAGAAAAACTGTTTTTT. Full variable domain (outside the CDR3, taken from reference TRBV19 and TRBJ1-4): DGGITQSPKYLFRKEGQNVTLSCEQNLNHDAMYWYRQDPGQGLRLIYYSQIVNDFQKGDIAEGYSVSREKKESFPLTVTSAQKNPTAFYLCASSRTGFQEKLFFGSGTQLSVL.